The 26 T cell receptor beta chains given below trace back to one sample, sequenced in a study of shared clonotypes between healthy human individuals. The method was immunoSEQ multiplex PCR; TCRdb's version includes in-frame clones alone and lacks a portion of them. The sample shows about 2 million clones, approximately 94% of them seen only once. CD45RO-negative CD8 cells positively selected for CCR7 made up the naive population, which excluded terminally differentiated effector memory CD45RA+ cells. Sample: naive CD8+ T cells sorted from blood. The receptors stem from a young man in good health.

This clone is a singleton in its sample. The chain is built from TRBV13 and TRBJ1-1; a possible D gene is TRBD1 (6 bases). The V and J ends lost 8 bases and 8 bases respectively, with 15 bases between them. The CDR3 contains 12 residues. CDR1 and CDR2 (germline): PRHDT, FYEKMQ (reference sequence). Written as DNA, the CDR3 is TGTGCCAGCTCGCCCGGGGGCGCGGAAGCTTTCTTT. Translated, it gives CASSPGGAEAFF.

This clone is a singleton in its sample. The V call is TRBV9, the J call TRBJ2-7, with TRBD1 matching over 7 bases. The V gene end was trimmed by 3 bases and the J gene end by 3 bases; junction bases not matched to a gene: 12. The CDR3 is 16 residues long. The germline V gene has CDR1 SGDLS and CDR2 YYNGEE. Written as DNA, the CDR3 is TGTGCCAGCAGCGCGGGGACAGAGTTTTGGGACTACGAGCAGTACTTC. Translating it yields CASSAGTEFWDYEQYF.

The CDR3 sequence: CASSLDVVEIINEQFF. The CDR3 region has the DNA TGCGCCAGCAGCTTGGACGTCGTGGAGATAATTAATGAGCAGTTCTTC. The chain has TRBV5-1 and TRBJ2-1; D unclear. V shed 0 bases and J shed 7 bases, with 17 bases lying between them. The CDR3 runs to 16 residues. The germline CDR1 and CDR2 sequences are SGHRS and YFSETQ. The complete variable domain, with remaining parts taken from reference TRBV5-1 and TRBJ2-1, reads KAGVTQTPRYLIKTRGQQVTLSCSPISGHRSVSWYQQTPGQGLQFLFEYFSETQRNKGNFPGRFSGRQFSNSRSEMNVSTLELGDSALYLCASSLDVVEIINEQFFGPGTRLTVL.

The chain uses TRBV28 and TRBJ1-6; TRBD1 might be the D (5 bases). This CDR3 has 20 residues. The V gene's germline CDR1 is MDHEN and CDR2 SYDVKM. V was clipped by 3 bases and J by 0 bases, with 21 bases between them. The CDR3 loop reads CASSFRDLVSRSSYNSPLHF. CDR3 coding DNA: TGTGCCAGCAGTTTCCGGGACCTCGTTTCCCGAAGCTCCTATAATTCACCCCTCCACTTT.

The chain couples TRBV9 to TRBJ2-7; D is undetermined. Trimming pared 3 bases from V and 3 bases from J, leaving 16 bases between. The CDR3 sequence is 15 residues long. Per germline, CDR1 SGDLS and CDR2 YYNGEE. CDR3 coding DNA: TGTGCCAGCAGCGCCGGTCCGCTAGGTGACTACGAGCAGTACTTC. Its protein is CASSAGPLGDYEQYF. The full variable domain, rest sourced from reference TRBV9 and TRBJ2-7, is DSGVTQTPKHLITATGQRVTLRCSPRSGDLSVYWYQQSLDQGLQFLIQYYNGEERAKGNILERFSAQQFPDLHSELNLSSLELGDSALYFCASSAGPLGDYEQYFGPGTRLTVT.

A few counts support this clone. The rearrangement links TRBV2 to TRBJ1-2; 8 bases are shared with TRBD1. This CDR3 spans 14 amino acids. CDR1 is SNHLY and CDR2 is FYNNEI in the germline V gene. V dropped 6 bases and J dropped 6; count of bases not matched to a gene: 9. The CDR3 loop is CASRGLDRGHGYTF. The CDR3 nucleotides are TGTGCCAGCAGAGGACTTGACAGGGGACATGGCTACACCTTC.

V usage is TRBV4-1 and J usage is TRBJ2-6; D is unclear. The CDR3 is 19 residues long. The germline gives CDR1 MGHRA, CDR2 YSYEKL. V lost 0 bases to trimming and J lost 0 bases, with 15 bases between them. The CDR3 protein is CASSQDRSGFSSGANVLTF. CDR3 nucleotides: TGCGCCAGCAGCCAAGATCGTTCAGGATTCAGCTCTGGGGCCAACGTCCTGACTTTC.

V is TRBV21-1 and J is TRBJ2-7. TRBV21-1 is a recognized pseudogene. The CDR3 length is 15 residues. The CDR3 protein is CASRRTREGCYEQYF. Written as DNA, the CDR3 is TGTGCCAGCAGAAGAACAAGAGAAGGGTGCTACGAGCAGTACTTC.

The CDR3 here is CASIDRVGPGEQYF. CDR3 nucleotides: TGTGCCAGTATCGACAGGGTCGGACCTGGCGAGCAGTACTTC. The chain joins TRBV19 to TRBJ2-7; 7 positions agree with TRBD1. The CDR3 contains 14 residues. Trimming removed 7 bases from V and 6 bases from J; junction bases left unmatched: 12. CDR1 is LNHDA, CDR2 SQIVND, per germline (reference sequence).

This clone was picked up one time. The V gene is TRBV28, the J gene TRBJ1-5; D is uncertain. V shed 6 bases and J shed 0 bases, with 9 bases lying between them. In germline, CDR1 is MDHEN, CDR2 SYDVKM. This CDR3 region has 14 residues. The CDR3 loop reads CASRDPYSNQPQHF. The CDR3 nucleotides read TGTGCCAGCAGGGATCCATATAGCAATCAGCCCCAGCATTTT.

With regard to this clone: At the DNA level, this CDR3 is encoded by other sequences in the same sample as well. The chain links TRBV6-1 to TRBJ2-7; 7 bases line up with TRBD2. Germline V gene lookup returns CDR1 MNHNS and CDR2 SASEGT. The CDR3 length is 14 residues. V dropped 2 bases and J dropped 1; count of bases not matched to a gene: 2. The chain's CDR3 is CASSEWGGSYEQYF. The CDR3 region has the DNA TGTGCCAGCAGTGAATGGGGGGGTTCCTACGAGCAGTACTTC.

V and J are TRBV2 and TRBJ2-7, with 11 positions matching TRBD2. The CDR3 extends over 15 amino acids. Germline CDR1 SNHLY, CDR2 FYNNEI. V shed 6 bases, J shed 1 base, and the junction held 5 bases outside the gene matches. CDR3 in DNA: TGTGCCAGCAGACCGGGACTAGCGGCTTCCTACGAGCAGTACTTC. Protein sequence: CASRPGLAASYEQYF.

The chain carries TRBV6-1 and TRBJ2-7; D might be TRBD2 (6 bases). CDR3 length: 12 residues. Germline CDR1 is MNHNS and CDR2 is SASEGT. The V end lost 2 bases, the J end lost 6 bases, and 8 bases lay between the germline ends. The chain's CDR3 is CASSEHGGEQYF. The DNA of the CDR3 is TGTGCCAGCAGTGAACACGGGGGCGAGCAGTACTTC.

The CDR3 here is CASSEKFPGELFF. The CDR3, as DNA: TGTGCCAGCAGTGAAAAGTTTCCCGGGGAGCTGTTTTTT. This chain links TRBV2 with TRBJ2-2; D ambiguous. CDR3 length equals 13 residues. V was clipped by 2 bases and J by 6 bases, with 7 bases between them. CDR1 SNHLY and CDR2 FYNNEI come from the germline V gene.

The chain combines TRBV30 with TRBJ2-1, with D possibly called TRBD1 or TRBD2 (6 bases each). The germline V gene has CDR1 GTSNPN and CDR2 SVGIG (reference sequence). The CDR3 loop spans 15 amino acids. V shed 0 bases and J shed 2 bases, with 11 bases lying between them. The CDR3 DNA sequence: TGTGCCTGGAGTGTACACGGGGGCACCTACAATGAGCAGTTCTTC. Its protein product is CAWSVHGGTYNEQFF.

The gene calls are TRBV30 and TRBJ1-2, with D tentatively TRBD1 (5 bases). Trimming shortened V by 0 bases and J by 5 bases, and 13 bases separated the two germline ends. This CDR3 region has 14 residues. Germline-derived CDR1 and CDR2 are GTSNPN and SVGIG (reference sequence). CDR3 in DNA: TGTGCCTGGAGTGTGGGGCAGCTAAATTATGGCTACACCTTC. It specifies CAWSVGQLNYGYTF. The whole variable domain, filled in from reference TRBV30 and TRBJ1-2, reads SQTIHQWPATLVQPVGSPLSLECTVEGTSNPNLYWYRQAAGRGLQLLFYSVGIGQISSEVPQNLSASRPQDRQFILSSKKLLLSDSGFYLCAWSVGQLNYGYTFGSGTRLTVV.

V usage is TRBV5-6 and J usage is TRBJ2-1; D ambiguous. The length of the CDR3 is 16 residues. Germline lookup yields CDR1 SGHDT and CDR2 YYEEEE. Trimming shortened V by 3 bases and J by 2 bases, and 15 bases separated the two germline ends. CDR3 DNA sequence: TGTGCCAGCAGCTCCCTGGAGTTTGGCACCTACAATGAGCAGTTCTTC. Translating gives CASSSLEFGTYNEQFF. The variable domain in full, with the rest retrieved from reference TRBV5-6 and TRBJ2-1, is DAGVTQSPTHLIKTRGQQVTLRCSPKSGHDTVSWYQQALGQGPQFIFQYYEEEERQRGNFPDRFSGHQFPNYSSELNVNALLLGDSALYLCASSSLEFGTYNEQFFGPGTRLTVL.

CDR3 amino acids: CASSPRTRALYQETQYF. DNA for the CDR3: TGTGCCAGCAGCCCGCGGACAAGGGCCTTGTACCAAGAGACCCAGTACTTC. This sequence joins TRBV13 and TRBJ2-5; possible D gene TRBD1, 5 bases. Trimming took 5 bases from V and 0 from J, leaving 19 bases between them. The germline CDR1 and CDR2 sequences are PRHDT and FYEKMQ (reference sequence). The CDR3 has 17 amino acids.

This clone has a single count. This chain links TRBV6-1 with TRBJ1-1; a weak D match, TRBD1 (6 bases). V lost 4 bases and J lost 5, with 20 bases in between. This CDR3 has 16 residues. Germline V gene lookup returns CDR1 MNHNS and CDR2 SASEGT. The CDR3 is CASSAPDSLGGTEAFF. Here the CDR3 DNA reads TGTGCCAGCAGTGCCCCGGACAGTCTGGGGGGGACTGAAGCTTTCTTT.

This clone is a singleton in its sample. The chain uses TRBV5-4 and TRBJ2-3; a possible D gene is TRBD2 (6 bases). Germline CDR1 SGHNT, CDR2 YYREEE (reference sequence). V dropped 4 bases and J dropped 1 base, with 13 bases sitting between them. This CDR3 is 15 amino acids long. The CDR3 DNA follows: TGTGCCAGCAGCAGGGACTCAGCGGGCACAGATACGCAGTATTTT. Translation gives CASSRDSAGTDTQYF.

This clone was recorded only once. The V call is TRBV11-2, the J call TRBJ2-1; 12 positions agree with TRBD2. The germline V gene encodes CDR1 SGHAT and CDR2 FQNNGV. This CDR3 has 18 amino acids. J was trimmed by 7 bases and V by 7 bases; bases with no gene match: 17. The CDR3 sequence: CASNNYAASGGAENEQFF. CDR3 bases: TGTGCCAGCAACAATTATGCGGCTAGCGGGGGGGCCGAGAATGAGCAGTTCTTC. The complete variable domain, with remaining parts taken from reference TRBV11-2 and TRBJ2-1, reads EAGVAQSPRYKIIEKRQSVAFWCNPISGHATLYWYQQILGQGPKLLIQFQNNGVVDDSQLPKDRFSAERLKGVDSTLKIQPAKLEDSAVYLCASNNYAASGGAENEQFFGPGTRLTVL.

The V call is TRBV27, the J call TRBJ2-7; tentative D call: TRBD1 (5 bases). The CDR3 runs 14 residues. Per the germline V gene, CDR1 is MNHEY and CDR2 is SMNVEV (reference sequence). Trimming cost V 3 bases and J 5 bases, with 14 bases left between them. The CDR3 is CASSLQGSRHEQYF. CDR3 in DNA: TGTGCCAGCAGTTTGCAGGGAAGTAGGCACGAGCAGTACTTC.

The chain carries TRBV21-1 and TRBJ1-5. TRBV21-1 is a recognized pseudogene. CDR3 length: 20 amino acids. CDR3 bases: TGTGCCAGCAGCAAAGCAGGTTACTCCAAGGGGGGGAGGTGGGATCAGCCCCAGCATTTT. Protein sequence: CASSKAGYSKGGRWDQPQHF.

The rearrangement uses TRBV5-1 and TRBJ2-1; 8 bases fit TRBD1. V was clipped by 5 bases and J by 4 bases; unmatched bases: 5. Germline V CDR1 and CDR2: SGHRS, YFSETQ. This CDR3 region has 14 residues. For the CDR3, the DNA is TGCGCCAGCAGGTGGGACAGGAGTTACAATGAGCAGTTCTTC. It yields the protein CASRWDRSYNEQFF.

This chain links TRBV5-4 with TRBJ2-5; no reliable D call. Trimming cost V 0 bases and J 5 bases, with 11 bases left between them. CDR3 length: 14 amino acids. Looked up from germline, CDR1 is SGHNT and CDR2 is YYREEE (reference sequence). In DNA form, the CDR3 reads TGTGCCAGCAGCTTGGACTTAGATTGGGAGACCCAGTACTTC. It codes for CASSLDLDWETQYF.

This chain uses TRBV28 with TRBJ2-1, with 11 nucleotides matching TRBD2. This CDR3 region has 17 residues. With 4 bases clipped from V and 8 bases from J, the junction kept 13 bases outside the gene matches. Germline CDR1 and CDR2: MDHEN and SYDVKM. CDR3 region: CASSSPLTSGSPHEQFF. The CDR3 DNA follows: TGTGCCAGCAGTTCCCCCCTCACTAGCGGGAGCCCTCATGAGCAGTTCTTC.